The 13 T cell receptor beta chains below come from one sample, sequenced in a study of long-term antiretroviral therapy in people with HIV. The immunoSEQ assay was v3.0, run at survey level. Measured with immunoSEQ multiplex PCR; TCRdb has only the in-frame clones, and not every one. The sample lists roughly 30,000 clones; about 80% were seen once. Here the sequenced sample was unsorted PBMCs, taken 0.3 years after starting antiretroviral therapy. All receptors derive from a man aged 40-49 years with HIV.

CDR3: CASSPPISKGRYEQYF. The CDR3, as DNA: TGTGCCAGCTCACCACCGATCAGCAAGGGGAGATACGAGCAGTACTTC. The rearrangement uses TRBV18 and TRBJ2-7; the D gene could be TRBD1 or TRBD2 (5 bases each). The CDR3 is 16 amino acids. Germline V gene data show CDR1 as KGHSH and CDR2 as LQKENI. V was shortened by 0 bases and J by 4 bases, with 16 bases between the two germline ends.

This clone was seen a handful of times. The chain carries TRBV25-1 and TRBJ2-2; D may be TRBD2 (5 bases). This CDR3 is 14 amino acids long. The germline gives CDR1 MGHDK, CDR2 SYGVNS. Trimming left V 4 bases short and J 2 bases short, with 8 bases between. The CDR3 here is CASSGLLNTGELFF. The CDR3 DNA reads as TGTGCCAGCAGTGGACTACTAAACACCGGGGAGCTGTTTTTT.

The V call is TRBV27, the J call TRBJ1-5, with TRBD1 matching over 7 bases. The V gene end was trimmed by 9 bases and the J gene end by 15 bases; junction bases not matched to a gene: 8. CDR1 is MNHEY and CDR2 is SMNVEV in the germline V gene (reference sequence). The CDR3 consists of 10 residues. CDR3 region: CASRQGSWHF. In DNA, the CDR3 is TGTGCCAGTAGACAGGGAAGTTGGCATTTT.

J is TRBJ2-7 and V is TRBV28, with 13 bases identical to TRBD2. V shed 11 bases and J 0 bases; nucleotides not matched to a gene: 7. The germline CDR1 and CDR2 sequences are MDHEN and SYDVKM. The CDR3 length is 15 residues. The DNA for the CDR3 is TGTGCCGCCCGTGGGACTAGCGGGGACTCCTACGAGCAGTACTTC. As protein: CAARGTSGDSYEQYF.

The gene calls are TRBV7-9 and TRBJ1-5; D remains unclear. The CDR3 is made up of 12 amino acids. Germline V gene sequence: CDR1 SEHNR, CDR2 FQNEAQ (reference sequence). Trimming removed 4 bases at V and 3 bases at J, with 4 bases between. CDR3 protein: CASSWSNQPQHF. CDR3 nucleotide sequence: TGTGCCAGCAGCTGGTCCAATCAGCCCCAGCATTTT.

J is TRBJ1-6 and V is TRBV19; possibly TRBD1 for D (5 bases). The length of the CDR3 is 14 residues. V was shortened by 8 bases and J by 6 bases, with 14 bases between the two germline ends. Germline CDR1 and CDR2: LNHDA and SQIVND (reference sequence). The CDR3 sequence: CASENRQLNSPLHF. The CDR3 DNA reads TGTGCCAGTGAGAACCGACAGCTTAATTCACCCCTCCACTTT.

This sequence joins TRBV9 and TRBJ2-2, with a tentative D call TRBD2 (6 bases). Trimming shortened V by 0 bases and J by 1 base, and 10 bases separated the two germline ends. The germline gives CDR1 SGDLS, CDR2 YYNGEE. CDR3 length: 16 residues. The CDR3 protein is CASSVGGRENTGELFF. CDR3 nucleotide sequence: TGTGCCAGCAGCGTAGGAGGGCGGGAGAACACCGGGGAGCTGTTTTTT.

A few counts support this clone. This chain connects TRBV13 to TRBJ1-2; D call uncertain. Trimming shortened V by 4 bases and J by 7 bases, and 10 bases separated the two germline ends. Germline values: CDR1 PRHDT, CDR2 FYEKMQ (reference sequence). The CDR3 covers 12 residues. CDR3 protein: CASSSDSSGYTF. In DNA form, the CDR3 reads TGTGCCAGCAGCTCCGACTCCTCTGGCTACACCTTC. The entire variable domain, with the rest obtained from reference TRBV13 and TRBJ1-2, is as follows: AAGVIQSPRHLIKEKRETATLKCYPIPRHDTVYWYQQGPGQDPQFLISFYEKMQSDKGSIPDRFSAQQFSDYHSELNMSSLELGDSALYFCASSSDSSGYTFGSGTRLTVV.

V usage is TRBV18 and J usage is TRBJ2-1; 9 bases line up with TRBD2. This CDR3 is built from 16 residues. Trimming removed 6 bases from V and 1 base from J; junction bases left unmatched: 7. Per the germline V gene, CDR1 is KGHSH and CDR2 is LQKENI. The CDR3 nucleotides are TGTGCCAGCTCCCCTCGAACTAGCGGGTCCTACAATGAGCAGTTCTTC. Amino acids: CASSPRTSGSYNEQFF.

This clone was seen a few times. The chain couples TRBV4-2 to TRBJ2-7, with 11 bases that match TRBD2. This CDR3 is built from 18 residues. The germline gives CDR1 LGHNA, CDR2 YNFKEQ. V was clipped by 0 bases and J by 1 base; unmatched bases: 8. This chain's CDR3 is CASSQDFSGGALSYEQYF. The CDR3 DNA is TGTGCCAGCAGCCAAGACTTTAGCGGGGGGGCCCTATCCTACGAGCAGTACTTC.

This clone was counted only a few times. This chain links TRBV5-1 with TRBJ2-1; 13 positions match TRBD2. V lost 4 bases and J lost 6; bases outside the gene matches: 7. The germline V gene encodes CDR1 SGHRS and CDR2 YFSETQ. This CDR3 contains 16 residues. The CDR3 sequence is CASSPQLAGGPNEQFF. DNA of the CDR3: TGCGCCAGCAGCCCCCAACTAGCGGGGGGGCCCAATGAGCAGTTCTTC.

This chain connects TRBV5-8 to TRBJ2-1; TRBD1 aligns across 8 bases. The junction had 10 bases not matched to a gene; V was cut back by 1 base and J by 13 bases. Looked up from germline, CDR1 is SGHTS and CDR2 is YDEGEE. The CDR3 has 14 residues. The CDR3 reads CASSLNEDRVDQFF. The CDR3 bases are TGTGCCAGCAGCTTGAACGAGGACAGGGTGGACCAGTTCTTC.

The gene calls are TRBV27 and TRBJ1-2, with no clear D. This CDR3 has 16 residues. The V and J ends lost 5 bases and 4 bases respectively, with 20 bases between them. Germline V CDR1 and CDR2: MNHEY, SMNVEV (reference sequence). For the CDR3, the DNA is TGTGCCAGCAGTCCCGCGGGCCAAACGGGCACCTATGGCTACACCTTC. This codes for CASSPAGQTGTYGYTF.